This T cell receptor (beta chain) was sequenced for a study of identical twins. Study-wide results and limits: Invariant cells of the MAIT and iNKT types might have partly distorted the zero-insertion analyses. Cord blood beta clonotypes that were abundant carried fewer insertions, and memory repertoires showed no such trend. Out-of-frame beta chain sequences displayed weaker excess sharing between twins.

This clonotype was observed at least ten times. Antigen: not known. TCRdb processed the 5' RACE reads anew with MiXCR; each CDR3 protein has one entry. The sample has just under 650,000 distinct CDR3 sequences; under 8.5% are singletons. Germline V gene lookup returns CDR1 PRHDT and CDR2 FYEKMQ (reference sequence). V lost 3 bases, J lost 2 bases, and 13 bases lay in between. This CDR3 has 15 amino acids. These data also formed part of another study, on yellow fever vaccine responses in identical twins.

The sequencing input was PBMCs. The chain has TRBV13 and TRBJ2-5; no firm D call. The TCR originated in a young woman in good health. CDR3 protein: CASSFQRGIQETQYF. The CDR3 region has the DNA TGTGCCAGCAGCTTCCAGCGCGGCATACAAGAGACCCAGTACTTC.